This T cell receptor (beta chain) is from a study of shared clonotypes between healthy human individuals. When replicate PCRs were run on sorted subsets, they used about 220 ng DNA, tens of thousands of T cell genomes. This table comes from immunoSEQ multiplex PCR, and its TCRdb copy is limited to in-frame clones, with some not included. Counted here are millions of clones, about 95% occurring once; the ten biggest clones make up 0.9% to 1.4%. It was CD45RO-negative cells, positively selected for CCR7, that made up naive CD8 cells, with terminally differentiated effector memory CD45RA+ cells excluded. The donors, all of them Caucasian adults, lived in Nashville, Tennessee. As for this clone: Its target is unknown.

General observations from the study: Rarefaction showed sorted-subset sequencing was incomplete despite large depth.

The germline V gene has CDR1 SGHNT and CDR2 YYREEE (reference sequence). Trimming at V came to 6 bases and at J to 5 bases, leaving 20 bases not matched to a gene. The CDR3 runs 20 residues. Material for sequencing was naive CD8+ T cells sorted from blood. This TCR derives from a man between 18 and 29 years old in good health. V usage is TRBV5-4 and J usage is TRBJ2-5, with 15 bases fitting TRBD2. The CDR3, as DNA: TGTGCCAGCACCAAATATTCCGGACTAGCGGGGGGGCGAGGTCGCGAGACCCAGTACTTC. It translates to CASTKYSGLAGGRGRETQYF. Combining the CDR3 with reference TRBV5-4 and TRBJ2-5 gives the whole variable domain ETGVTQSPTHLIKTRGQQVTLRCSSQSGHNTVSWYQQALGQGPQFIFQYYREEENGRGNFPPRFSGLQFPNYSSELNVNALELDDSALYLCASTKYSGLAGGRGRETQYFGPGTRLLVL.